These 11 T cell receptor beta chains originate from one sample sequenced in a study of CD8+CD57+ T cells in acquired aplastic anemia. Researchers used genomic DNA as the template to profile TCR beta VDJ and CDR3. MiXCR, applied by TCRdb to the reads, yields one record per CDR3 protein. The data show more than 150,000 distinct CDR3 sequences, with approximately 52% seen just once and under 2% held by the top ten. For sequencing, patients were chosen who had shown expansion of CD8+CD57+ cells by flow cytometry. Sequences were obtained from sorted CD4+, CD8+, or CD8+CD57+ T cells (not recorded which) from PBMCs. The receptors shown here come from a human donor with aplastic anemia.

At least ten counts were recorded for this clonotype. This chain uses TRBV7-2 with TRBJ2-2; D is undetermined. Trimming took off 1 base at V and 4 bases at J, with 4 bases between the two ends. CDR1 is SGHTA and CDR2 is FQGNSA in the germline V gene. The CDR3 has 13 amino acids. The CDR3 DNA reads TGTGCCAGCAGCTTAGAACCCACCGGGGAGCTGTTTTTT. Protein product: CASSLEPTGELFF. Variable domain in full (rest from reference TRBV7-2 and TRBJ2-2): GAGVSQSPSNKVTEKGKDVELRCDPISGHTALYWYRQSLGQGLEFLIYFQGNSAPDKSGLPSDRFSAERTGGSVSTLTIQRTQQEDSAVYLCASSLEPTGELFFGEGSRLTVL.

This clonotype was detected ten times or more. The chain combines TRBV11-1 with TRBJ1-2; no definite D call. There are 16 residues in the CDR3. Trimming stripped 2 bases from V and 10 bases from J, with 23 bases between. Looked up from germline, CDR1 is SGHAT and CDR2 is FQDESV (reference sequence). As DNA, the CDR3 is TGTGCCAGCAGCTTATGGGAGCTTGCCGGACTAGTGGCCTACACCTTC. It translates to CASSLWELAGLVAYTF.

This clonotype was recorded many times. The chain has TRBV20-1 and TRBJ2-7; perhaps TRBD1 as D (6 bases). V lost 0 bases and J 3 bases, leaving 12 bases between the germline ends. The CDR3 sequence is 14 residues long. Germline values: CDR1 DFQATT, CDR2 SNEGSKA (reference sequence). The DNA of the CDR3 is TGCAGTGCTAGAGATCCCGGGACAAGCTACGAGCAGTACTTC. Protein: CSARDPGTSYEQYF.

On this clonotype: A much larger clone sits a single nucleotide away, making a read error possible. Without the conserved terminal phenylalanine or tryptophan, this CDR3 likely stems from a read error. The rearrangement joins TRBV27 to TRBJ1-1; possibly TRBD1 for D (6 bases). The CDR3 is made up of 16 amino acids. Trimming shortened V by 6 bases and J by 4 bases, and 21 bases separated the two germline ends. The germline V gene encodes CDR1 MNHEY and CDR2 SMNVEV (reference sequence). The CDR3 bases are TGTGCCAGCAGGTCGTTCGGCGGGGGCAGAAGCACTGAAGCTTTCCTT. Translated: CASRSFGGGRSTEAFL.

The chain uses TRBV11-1 and TRBJ1-1; no reliable D call. The CDR3 consists of 16 residues. CDR1 SGHAT and CDR2 FQDESV come from the germline V gene (reference sequence). The V end was cut by 5 bases, the J end by 5 bases, with 21 bases between. In nucleotides, the CDR3 is TGTGCCAGCAGCCCTGGGTGGGTGGCGTCAGATACTGAAGCTTTCTTT. Its protein product is CASSPGWVASDTEAFF.

The chain uses TRBV2 and TRBJ2-7, with D perhaps TRBD2 (5 bases). V lost 1 base, J lost 3 bases, and 16 bases lay in between. CDR3 size: 16 residues. Germline CDR1 is SNHLY and CDR2 is FYNNEI. DNA of the CDR3: TGTGCCAGCAGTGAAGAAGAAGGGAGCCTTTACTACGAGCAGTACTTC. This sequence encodes CASSEEEGSLYYEQYF.

This clonotype was found many times. V is TRBV20-1 and J is TRBJ1-1; D is undetermined. Germline assignment: CDR1 DFQATT and CDR2 SNEGSKA (reference sequence). The CDR3 is 12 residues long. V lost 6 bases, J lost 0 bases, and 8 bases lay in between. This CDR3 reads CSARRVNTEAFF. The CDR3 nucleotides read TGCAGTGCAAGACGCGTGAACACTGAAGCTTTCTTT.

The chain links TRBV9 to TRBJ2-2; no reliable D call. The length of the CDR3 is 14 residues. From germline, CDR1 is SGDLS and CDR2 YYNGEE. V was pared by 7 bases and J by 1 base, with 11 bases between. CDR3 bases: TGTGCCAGCGGACCGACGGTGAACACCGGGGAGCTGTTTTTT. It is translated as CASGPTVNTGELFF.

This clonotype appeared many times. J is TRBJ2-2 and V is TRBV6-4; tentatively, D is TRBD1 (6 bases). CDR3 size: 14 residues. The germline V and J ends were trimmed by 4 bases and 6 bases, with 12 bases remaining between them. Germline V gene sequence: CDR1 MRHNA, CDR2 SNTAGT. CDR3 sequence reads: CASSGAGEAGELFF. The CDR3 DNA is TGTGCCAGCAGTGGGGCAGGGGAAGCCGGGGAGCTGTTTTTT.

The V call is TRBV19, the J call TRBJ1-1; TRBD1 agrees at 9 bases. Germline CDR1 LNHDA, CDR2 SQIVND (reference sequence). The V segment lost 4 bases and the J segment 4 bases; nucleotides outside the gene matches: 7. The CDR3 is 15 amino acids. The DNA of the CDR3 is TGTGCCAGTAGTACACTGCCGGGACAGGGCACTGAAGCTTTCTTT. It specifies CASSTLPGQGTEAFF.

The table lists this clonotype with many counts. The chain has TRBV5-8 and TRBJ2-1, with D hard to call. The germline gives CDR1 SGHTS, CDR2 YDEGEE. The CDR3 loop spans 15 amino acids. V lost 0 bases and J 2 bases, leaving 9 bases between the germline ends. CDR3 residues: CASSLGLLPYNEQFF. As DNA, the CDR3 is TGTGCCAGCAGCTTGGGACTCCTTCCCTACAATGAGCAGTTCTTC. Variable domain in full (rest from reference TRBV5-8 and TRBJ2-1): EAGVTQSPTHLIKTRGQQATLRCSPISGHTSVYWYQQALGLGLQFLLWYDEGEERNRGNFPPRFSGRQFPNYSSELNVNALELEDSALYLCASSLGLLPYNEQFFGPGTRLTVL.